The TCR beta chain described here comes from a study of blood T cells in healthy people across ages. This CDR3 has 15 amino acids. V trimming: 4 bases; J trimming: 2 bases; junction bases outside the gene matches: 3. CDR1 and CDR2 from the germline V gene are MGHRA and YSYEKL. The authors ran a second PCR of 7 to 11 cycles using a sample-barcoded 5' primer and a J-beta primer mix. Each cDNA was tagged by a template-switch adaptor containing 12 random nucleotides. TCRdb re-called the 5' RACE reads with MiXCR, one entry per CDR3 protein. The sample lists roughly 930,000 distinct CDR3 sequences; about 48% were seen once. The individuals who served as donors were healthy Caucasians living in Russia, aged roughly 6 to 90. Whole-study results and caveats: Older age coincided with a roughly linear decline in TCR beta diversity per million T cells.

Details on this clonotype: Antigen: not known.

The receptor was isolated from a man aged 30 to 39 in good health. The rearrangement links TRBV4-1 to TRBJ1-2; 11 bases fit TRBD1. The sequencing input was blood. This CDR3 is CASSPRDRGNYGYTF. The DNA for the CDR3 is TGCGCCAGCAGCCCCAGGGACAGGGGGAACTATGGCTACACCTTC.